The 11 T cell receptor beta chains listed next were all sequenced from one sample in a study of a mutant IDH1 vaccine in newly diagnosed glioma (dated by TCRdb to the early 2020s). The sample's time point label is to be understood as: baseline, week 1 (first vaccination visit). The treatment or condition label, read with the paper, signifies: pre-vaccination baseline after standard-of-care therapy. Library creation used the immunoSEQ multiplex PCR assay. In its TCRdb copy, this immuneACCESS table keeps in-frame sequences only and misses some clones. Where compared with another copy, unresolved V genes explain less than half of these, and the others have no known cause. The sample table shows tens of thousands of clones, and roughly 80% are seen once. Of the sample, roughly a fifth is held by the ten largest clones. The sequencing here drew on PBMCs, taken from a glioma patient treated with radiotherapy, temozolomide or both. All receptors come from a man younger than 40 with glioma.

The gene calls are TRBV7-2 and TRBJ2-3; D might be TRBD2 (6 bases). CDR3 length equals 16 residues. V was trimmed by 5 bases and J by 2 bases, leaving 17 bases between them. Germline values: CDR1 SGHTA, CDR2 FQGNSA. CDR3 residues: CASSPRTTLVTDTQYF. Written as DNA, the CDR3 is TGTGCCAGCAGCCCTCGGACTACACTGGTCACAGATACGCAGTATTTT.

This sequence joins TRBV5-4 and TRBJ1-4; 9 bases match TRBD1. CDR1 and CDR2 from the germline V gene are SGHNT and YYREEE (reference sequence). There are 15 residues in the CDR3. V dropped 2 bases and J dropped 6; count of bases not matched to a gene: 5. The CDR3 protein is CASSFQQGADEKLFF. The DNA of the CDR3 is TGTGCCAGCAGCTTTCAACAGGGGGCTGATGAAAAACTGTTTTTT.

The chain combines TRBV5-1 with TRBJ1-2; a weak D match, TRBD1 (6 bases). There are 14 residues in the CDR3. The germline V and J ends were trimmed by 0 bases and 8 bases, with 14 bases remaining between them. Germline V lookup: CDR1 SGHRS, CDR2 YFSETQ. The CDR3 loop is CASSLGAGAEGYTF. In DNA form, the CDR3 reads TGCGCCAGCAGCTTGGGAGCGGGGGCGGAAGGCTACACCTTC.

This chain joins TRBV15 and TRBJ1-5; D call uncertain. V lost 0 bases, J lost 9 bases, and 6 bases lay in between. Germline CDR1 LNHNV, CDR2 YYDKDF (reference sequence). The CDR3 is made up of 12 amino acids. The CDR3 loop reads CATSRDQGPQHF. In DNA form, the CDR3 reads TGTGCCACCAGCAGAGATCAAGGGCCCCAGCATTTT. Full variable domain (remainder filled in from reference TRBV15 and TRBJ1-5): DAMVIQNPRYQVTQFGKPVTLSCSQTLNHNVMYWYQQKSSQAPKLLFHYYDKDFNNEADTPDNFQSRRPNTSFCFLDIRSPGLGDTAMYLCATSRDQGPQHFGDGTRLSIL.

This clone appeared a few times. The chain carries TRBV19 and TRBJ2-2, with D perhaps TRBD2 (6 bases). The CDR3 spans 14 residues. The germline V gene encodes CDR1 LNHDA and CDR2 SQIVND (reference sequence). The V end lost 7 bases, the J end lost 3 bases, and 12 bases lay between the germline ends. CDR3 DNA sequence: TGTGCCAGTAAGGGTAGCGGAGACACCGGGGAGCTGTTTTTT. This gives the protein CASKGSGDTGELFF.

This chain joins TRBV29-1 and TRBJ2-7, with 11 bases aligning to TRBD1. The germline CDR1 and CDR2 sequences are SQVTM and ANQGSEA. J lost 1 base, V lost 7 bases, and 9 bases had no gene match. This CDR3 contains 15 residues. The CDR3 loop is CSAELGTGGSYEQYF. CDR3 DNA: TGCAGCGCAGAGCTAGGGACAGGGGGTTCCTACGAGCAGTACTTC.

J is TRBJ2-5 and V is TRBV19, with D perhaps matching TRBD1 or TRBD2 (7 bases each). The CDR3 covers 12 residues. Germline assignment: CDR1 LNHDA and CDR2 SQIVND (reference sequence). V was trimmed by 6 bases and J by 10 bases, leaving 15 bases between them. The CDR3 reads CASSSGGVNQYF. For the CDR3, the DNA is TGTGCCAGTAGCTCAGGGGGGGTAAACCAGTACTTC.

The chain is built from TRBV7-7 and TRBJ1-1; D call uncertain. Germline values: CDR1 SSHAT, CDR2 FNYEAQ (reference sequence). V was cut by 6 bases and J by 0 bases, with 17 bases left in between. The CDR3 totals 16 residues. The DNA of the CDR3 is TGTGCCAGCAGTAGGTTCCAGGACCCCATGAACACTGAAGCTTTCTTT. It yields the protein CASSRFQDPMNTEAFF.

This chain uses TRBV5-1 with TRBJ1-2; TRBD1 might be the D (6 bases). The V end lost 4 bases, the J end lost 4 bases, and 11 bases lay between the germline ends. The CDR3 consists of 13 residues. Germline values: CDR1 SGHRS, CDR2 YFSETQ. CDR3 sequence reads: CASSPTGTYGYTF. In DNA, the CDR3 is TGCGCCAGCAGCCCCACAGGGACCTATGGCTACACCTTC.

Sample share makes this clone medium-sized. The genes are TRBV9 and TRBJ2-3; no firm D call. The germline V gene encodes CDR1 SGDLS and CDR2 YYNGEE. Trimming pared 0 bases from V and 3 bases from J, leaving 5 bases between. This CDR3 spans 13 amino acids. The CDR3 DNA follows: TGTGCCAGCAGCGTAGACTTTACAGATACGCAGTATTTT. Residues: CASSVDFTDTQYF.

The chain joins TRBV27 to TRBJ2-2; D remains ambiguous. Germline V gene data show CDR1 as MNHEY and CDR2 as SMNVEV (reference sequence). The V end lost 4 bases, the J end lost 0 bases, and 9 bases lay between the germline ends. The CDR3 spans 15 residues. Written as DNA, the CDR3 is TGTGCCAGCAGTTACGACAACCCGAACACCGGGGAGCTGTTTTTT. Translated, it gives CASSYDNPNTGELFF.